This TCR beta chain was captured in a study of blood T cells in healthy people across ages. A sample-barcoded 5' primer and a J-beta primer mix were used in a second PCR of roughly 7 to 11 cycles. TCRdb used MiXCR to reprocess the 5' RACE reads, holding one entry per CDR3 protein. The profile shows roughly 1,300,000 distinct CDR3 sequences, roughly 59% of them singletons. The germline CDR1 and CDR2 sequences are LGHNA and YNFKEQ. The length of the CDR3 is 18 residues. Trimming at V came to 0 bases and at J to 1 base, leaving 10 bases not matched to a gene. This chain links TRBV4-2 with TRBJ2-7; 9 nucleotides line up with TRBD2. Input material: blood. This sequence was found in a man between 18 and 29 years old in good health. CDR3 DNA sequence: TGTGCCAGCAGCCAAGATTGGAGTAGCGGGGGTACGTCCTACGAGCAGTACTTC. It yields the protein CASSQDWSSGGTSYEQYF.